Listed below are T cell receptor beta chains from one sample, sequenced in a study of blood T cell repertoires in COVID-19. The assay was immunoSEQ multiplex PCR, and TCRdb's table has in-frame clones only and misses some. The sample consists of roughly 190,000 clones, approximately 87% of them appearing once. Source material: peripheral blood. Source of these receptors: a man aged 18-30 years with active or convalescent COVID-19. CDR3s include the opening cysteine and the closing phenylalanine or tryptophan. The order of the fields is V gene, J gene, CDR3 length, D gene, clone size, CDR3 DNA, CDR3 protein. The D gene is left open where the match is weak. Expanded clones get a size class; other rows say once, few or many, or leave the size out.

V gene: TRBV21-1; J gene: TRBJ1-2; CDR3 length: 15; D gene: .; clone size: .; CDR3 DNA: TGTGCCAGCAGCAAACGGGACAGTGCGCGGGGTGGCTACACCTTC; CDR3 protein: CASSKRDSARGGYTF
V gene: TRBV7-3; J gene: TRBJ1-1; CDR3 length: 13; D gene: .; clone size: .; CDR3 DNA: TGTGCCAGCAGCTTAGCAGGGAACACTGAAGCTTTCTTT; CDR3 protein: CASSLAGNTEAFF
V gene: TRBV11-3; J gene: TRBJ2-3; CDR3 length: 16; D gene: TRBD1; clone size: once; CDR3 DNA: TGTGCCAGCAGCCATAGCCGGGACAGGGTGTCAGATACGCAGTATTTT; CDR3 protein: CASSHSRDRVSDTQYF
V gene: TRBV7-9; J gene: TRBJ1-6; CDR3 length: 15; D gene: .; clone size: .; CDR3 DNA: TGTGCCAGCAGCCCCCATTGGGGCACGAATTCACCCCTCCACTTT; CDR3 protein: CASSPHWGTNSPLHF
V gene: TRBV19; J gene: TRBJ1-5; CDR3 length: 15; D gene: TRBD1; clone size: .; CDR3 DNA: TGTGCCAGTAACGACAGGGTGGAAGGGAATCAGCCCCAGCATTTT; CDR3 protein: CASNDRVEGNQPQHF
V gene: TRBV19; J gene: TRBJ1-1; CDR3 length: 13; D gene: .; clone size: .; CDR3 DNA: TGTGCCAGTAGTATAGGAGTGAACACTGAAGCTTTCTTT; CDR3 protein: CASSIGVNTEAFF
V gene: TRBV27; J gene: TRBJ1-2; CDR3 length: 13; D gene: .; clone size: .; CDR3 DNA: TGTGCCAGCAGTCCAGGATTCGGCTATGGCTACACCTTC; CDR3 protein: CASSPGFGYGYTF
V gene: TRBV12-5; J gene: TRBJ2-1; CDR3 length: 17; D gene: TRBD1; clone size: .; CDR3 DNA: TGTGCTAGTGGTTTGGCTGCGACAGGGGGGCGTGACAATGAGCAGTTCTTC; CDR3 protein: CASGLAATGGRDNEQFF
V gene: TRBV7-2; J gene: TRBJ2-3; CDR3 length: 16; D gene: .; clone size: .; CDR3 DNA: TGTGCCAGCAGCTTAGAGGGCGGGGGCAGGACAGATACGCAGTATTTT; CDR3 protein: CASSLEGGGRTDTQYF
V gene: TRBV19; J gene: TRBJ2-1; CDR3 length: 16; D gene: TRBD2; clone size: .; CDR3 DNA: TGTGCCAGTAGTATTAGCGGGAGAGGCACCTACAATGAGCAGTTCTTC; CDR3 protein: CASSISGRGTYNEQFF
V gene: TRBV29-1; J gene: TRBJ1-4; CDR3 length: 13; D gene: TRBD1; clone size: .; CDR3 DNA: TGCAGCGCGACAGGGGCCCCGTCCGAAAAACTGTTTTTT; CDR3 protein: CSATGAPSEKLFF
V gene: TRBV14; J gene: TRBJ1-4; CDR3 length: 14; D gene: .; clone size: .; CDR3 DNA: TGTGCCAGCAGCCACCTGGCCACAAATGAAAAACTGTTTTTT; CDR3 protein: CASSHLATNEKLFF
V gene: TRBV10-3; J gene: TRBJ1-2; CDR3 length: 12; D gene: .; clone size: .; CDR3 DNA: TGTGCCATCAGCAGGACAGATTATGGCTACACCTTC; CDR3 protein: CAISRTDYGYTF
V gene: TRBV19; J gene: TRBJ2-7; CDR3 length: 13; D gene: TRBD2; clone size: few; CDR3 DNA: TGTGCCAGTAGTCCTAGCGGGAGCTACGAGCAGTACTTC; CDR3 protein: CASSPSGSYEQYF
V gene: TRBV7-3; J gene: TRBJ1-6; CDR3 length: 13; D gene: .; clone size: .; CDR3 DNA: TGTGCCAGCAGGTCCGGGGATGGTTCACCCCTCCACTTT; CDR3 protein: CASRSGDGSPLHF
V gene: TRBV12-5; J gene: TRBJ1-3; CDR3 length: 15; D gene: .; clone size: .; CDR3 DNA: TGTGCTAGTGGCTGGGGGGGTTCCTCTGGAAACACCATATATTTT; CDR3 protein: CASGWGGSSGNTIYF
V gene: TRBV5-6; J gene: TRBJ1-1; CDR3 length: 16; D gene: TRBD1; clone size: .; CDR3 DNA: TGTGCCAGCAGCTTGTCCCGACAGGGGCCCTTGTCTGAAGCTTTCTTT; CDR3 protein: CASSLSRQGPLSEAFF
V gene: TRBV6-4; J gene: TRBJ1-1; CDR3 length: 15; D gene: TRBD1; clone size: .; CDR3 DNA: TGTGCCAGCAGAATACAGGGACAGGGAGGGACTGAAGCTTTCTTT; CDR3 protein: CASRIQGQGGTEAFF
V gene: TRBV5-1; J gene: TRBJ1-6; CDR3 length: 14; D gene: .; clone size: .; CDR3 DNA: TGCGCCAGCAGCTTGGTGGGAGGGAGTTCACCCCTCCACTTT; CDR3 protein: CASSLVGGSSPLHF
V gene: TRBV7-2; J gene: TRBJ1-6; CDR3 length: 18; D gene: .; clone size: .; CDR3 DNA: TGTGCCAGCAGCTTAGTAGGACACAGGGTGGTTAATAATTCACCCCTCCACTTT; CDR3 protein: CASSLVGHRVVNNSPLHF
V gene: TRBV13; J gene: TRBJ2-7; CDR3 length: 17; D gene: .; clone size: few; CDR3 DNA: TGTGCCAGCAGCTTAGTGACAGCCGGAACCTCCCCCCACGAGCAGTACTTC; CDR3 protein: CASSLVTAGTSPHEQYF
V gene: TRBV9; J gene: TRBJ1-1; CDR3 length: 13; D gene: .; clone size: .; CDR3 DNA: TGTGCCAGCAGCGAGGGACATTACACTGAAGCTTTCTTT; CDR3 protein: CASSEGHYTEAFF
V gene: TRBV19; J gene: TRBJ1-4; CDR3 length: 15; D gene: TRBD1; clone size: .; CDR3 DNA: TGTGCCAGTAGCGACGGAACAGGGGGTGTCGAAAAACTGTTTTTT; CDR3 protein: CASSDGTGGVEKLFF
V gene: TRBV2; J gene: TRBJ1-2; CDR3 length: 15; D gene: .; clone size: .; CDR3 DNA: TGTGCCAGCAGTGAAACTTTGGGCAGCCTCTATGGCTACACCTTC; CDR3 protein: CASSETLGSLYGYTF
V gene: TRBV11-1; J gene: TRBJ1-2; CDR3 length: 15; D gene: .; clone size: .; CDR3 DNA: TGTGCCAGCAGCTCCTCTGGGGGCGGAAGCTATGGCTACACCTTC; CDR3 protein: CASSSSGGGSYGYTF
V gene: TRBV4-1; J gene: TRBJ1-2; CDR3 length: 16; D gene: .; clone size: .; CDR3 DNA: TGCGCCAGCAGCCAAGAGCGGAGGATCCGCGACTATGGCTACACCTTC; CDR3 protein: CASSQERRIRDYGYTF
V gene: TRBV11-2; J gene: TRBJ1-5; CDR3 length: 17; D gene: TRBD1; clone size: .; CDR3 DNA: TGTGCCAGCAGCCGTACTGGGCAGGGGGCCATCAATCAGCCCCAGCATTTT; CDR3 protein: CASSRTGQGAINQPQHF
V gene: TRBV19; J gene: TRBJ2-3; CDR3 length: 19; D gene: TRBD2; clone size: .; CDR3 DNA: TGTGCCAGTAGCCGGGGGGGGCTAGCGGGAGAATGGGGCACAGATACGCAGTATTTT; CDR3 protein: CASSRGGLAGEWGTDTQYF
V gene: TRBV5-6; J gene: TRBJ2-3; CDR3 length: 16; D gene: TRBD2; clone size: .; CDR3 DNA: TGTGCCAGCAGCTCTATAGCGGGAGTCCGTACAGATACGCAGTATTTT; CDR3 protein: CASSSIAGVRTDTQYF
V gene: TRBV24-1; J gene: TRBJ2-2; CDR3 length: 16; D gene: TRBD1; clone size: .; CDR3 DNA: TGTGCCACCAGTGATACCCGGACAGGGGACACCGGGGAGCTGTTTTTT; CDR3 protein: CATSDTRTGDTGELFF
V gene: TRBV5-1; J gene: TRBJ2-5; CDR3 length: 14; D gene: .; clone size: once; CDR3 DNA: TGCGCCAGCAGCTTAGATACGGGTCAAGAGACCCAGTACTTC; CDR3 protein: CASSLDTGQETQYF